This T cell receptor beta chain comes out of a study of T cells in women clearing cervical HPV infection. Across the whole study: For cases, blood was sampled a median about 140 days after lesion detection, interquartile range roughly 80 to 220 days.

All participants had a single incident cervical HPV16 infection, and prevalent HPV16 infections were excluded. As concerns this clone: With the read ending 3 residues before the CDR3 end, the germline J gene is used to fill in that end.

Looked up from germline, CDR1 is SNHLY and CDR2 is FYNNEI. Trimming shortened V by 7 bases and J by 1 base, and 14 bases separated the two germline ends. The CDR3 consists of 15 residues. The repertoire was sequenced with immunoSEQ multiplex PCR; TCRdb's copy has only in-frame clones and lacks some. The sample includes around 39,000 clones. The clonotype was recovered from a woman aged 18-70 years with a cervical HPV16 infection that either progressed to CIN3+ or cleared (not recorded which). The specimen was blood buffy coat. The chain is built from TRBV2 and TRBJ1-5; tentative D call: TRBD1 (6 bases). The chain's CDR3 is CASNLGQTSNQPQHF. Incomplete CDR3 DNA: TGTGCCAGCAATTTAGGACAGACAAGCAATCAGCCC.